Below, one T cell receptor (beta chain) is given with its context. The antigen is undetermined. This sample stems from a study of cytomegalovirus exposure and HLA in healthy donors. Study findings and constraints: Later analysis associated a missense DCLRE1C variant with TCR beta V- and J-gene trimming.

PCR was performed using 60 Vbeta and 13 Jbeta primers. Clones were read by immunoSEQ multiplex PCR, and TCRdb kept only the in-frame ones, dropping some. The sample lists tens of thousands of clones, roughly 70% occurring once. Per germline, CDR1 SGHNT and CDR2 YYREEE (reference sequence). V shed 4 bases and J shed 8 bases, with 13 bases lying between them. There are 13 residues in the CDR3. The genes are TRBV5-4 and TRBJ2-1; tentatively, D is TRBD2 (5 bases). This TCR was recovered from a woman in her thirties or forties in good health and CMV-seropositive. Sequencing used PBMCs. The CDR3 DNA is TGTGCCAGCAGCCGCCCGGGGTCGCATGAGCAGTTCTTC. Translating gives CASSRPGSHEQFF.